This T cell receptor beta chain emerged from a study of CD8+CD57+ T cells in acquired aplastic anemia. Study details: Quantities of DNA derived from sorted CD4+ and CD8+ cells averaged roughly 3 ug.

Study observations and caveats: Significant differences in CD8+ Simpson's diversity were not observed between patients and controls.

On this clonotype: Its antigen is undetermined.

Trimming left V 8 bases short and J 4 bases short, with 21 bases between. This CDR3 spans 17 amino acids. Germline CDR1 ENHRY, CDR2 SYGVKD. Genomic DNA, the template, was used for profiling of the TCR beta VDJ and CDR3. TCRdb ran MiXCR on the reads and lists one entry per CDR3 protein. Found here are 190,000 or so distinct CDR3 sequences, 61% of them singletons; the top ten hold over 25%. Source material: sorted CD4+, CD8+, or CD8+CD57+ T cells (not recorded which) from PBMCs. V and J are TRBV10-3 and TRBJ2-6; tentative D call: TRBD1 (5 bases). The clonotype originates from a human donor in good health. The CDR3: CAIGRIDSLSGANVLTF. For the CDR3, the DNA is TGTGCCATCGGCCGGATTGACAGCCTCTCCGGGGCCAACGTCCTGACTTTC.